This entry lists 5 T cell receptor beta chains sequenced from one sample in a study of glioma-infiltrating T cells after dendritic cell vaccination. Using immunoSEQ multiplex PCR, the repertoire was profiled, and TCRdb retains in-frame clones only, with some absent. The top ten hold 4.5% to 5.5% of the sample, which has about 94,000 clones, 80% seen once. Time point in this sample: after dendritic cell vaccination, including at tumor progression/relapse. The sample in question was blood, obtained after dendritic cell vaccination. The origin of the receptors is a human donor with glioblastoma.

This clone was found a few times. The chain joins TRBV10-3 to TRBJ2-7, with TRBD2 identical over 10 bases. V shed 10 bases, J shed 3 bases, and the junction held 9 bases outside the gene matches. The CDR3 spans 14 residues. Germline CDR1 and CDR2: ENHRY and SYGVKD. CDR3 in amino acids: CATARPSGSYEQYF. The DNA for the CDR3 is TGTGCCACTGCACGGCCTAGCGGGAGCTACGAGCAGTACTTC.

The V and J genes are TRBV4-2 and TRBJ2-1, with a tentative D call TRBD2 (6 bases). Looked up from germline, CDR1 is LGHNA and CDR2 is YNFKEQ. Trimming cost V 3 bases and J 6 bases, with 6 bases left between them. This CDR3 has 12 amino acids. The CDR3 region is CASSQTSNEQFF. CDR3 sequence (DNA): TGTGCCAGCAGCCAGACTAGCAATGAGCAGTTCTTC.

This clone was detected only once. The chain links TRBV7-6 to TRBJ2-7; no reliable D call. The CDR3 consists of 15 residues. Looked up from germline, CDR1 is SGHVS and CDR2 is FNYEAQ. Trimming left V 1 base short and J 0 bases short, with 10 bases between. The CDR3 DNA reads TGTGCCAGCAGCTTAGGTCCAGAAAGCTCCTACGAGCAGTACTTC. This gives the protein CASSLGPESSYEQYF.

The CDR3 DNA reads TGTGCCAGCAGCTTAATTTCGGGGGGTACCTACGAGCAGTACTTC. It is translated as CASSLISGGTYEQYF. This chain links TRBV7-6 with TRBJ2-7, with 7 bases identical to TRBD2. The CDR3 consists of 15 residues. From germline, CDR1 is SGHVS and CDR2 FNYEAQ. Trimming removed 2 bases from V and 2 bases from J; junction bases left unmatched: 6.

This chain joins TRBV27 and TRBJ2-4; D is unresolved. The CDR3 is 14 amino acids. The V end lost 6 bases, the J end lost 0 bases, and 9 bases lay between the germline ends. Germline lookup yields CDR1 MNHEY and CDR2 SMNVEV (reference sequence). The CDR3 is CASRSHLAKNIQYF. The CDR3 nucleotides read TGTGCCAGCAGATCACATTTAGCCAAAAACATTCAGTACTTC.